The 26 T cell receptor beta chains presented below share a single source sample, sequenced in a study of breast tumors, draining lymph nodes, adjacent tissues. Breast cancer patients provided tissue from their axillary draining lymph nodes. TCRdb re-called the multiplex PCR reads with MiXCR, one entry per CDR3 protein. The repertoire consists of 200,000 to 300,000 distinct CDR3 sequences, with more than 30% occurring once and the leading ten covering around 1.1%. Sequencing input: axillary lymph node tissue. All receptors come from a female donor with breast cancer. Some clones in this sample may be carry-over from other donors' samples.

This clonotype occurred many times. CDR3 in amino acids: CASIQGTDFTKQYF. Here the CDR3 DNA reads TGTGCCAGCATCCAGGGGACTGACTTTACGAAGCAGTACTTC. The V call is TRBV7-8, the J call TRBJ2-7, with D perhaps assigned TRBD1 or TRBD2 (6 bases each). Per the germline V gene, CDR1 is SGHVS and CDR2 is FQNEAQ. V gave up 7 bases and J gave up 8 bases, with 21 bases separating them. There are 14 residues in the CDR3.

This chain joins TRBV28 and TRBJ2-7, with TRBD1 matching 8 bases. The V gene end was trimmed by 5 bases and the J gene end by 6 bases; junction bases not matched to a gene: 18. CDR1 and CDR2 (germline): MDHEN, SYDVKM. The CDR3 consists of 17 residues. The chain's CDR3 is CASSGRETGALFGEQYF. DNA for the CDR3: TGTGCCAGCAGTGGCCGGGAGACAGGGGCACTTTTTGGCGAGCAGTACTTC.

As concerns this clonotype: This may be a read error: a much more frequent sequence differs by one nucleotide. The gene calls are TRBV30 and TRBJ2-3; D possibly uses TRBD1 or TRBD2 (5 bases each). Per the germline V gene, CDR1 is GTSNPN and CDR2 is SVGIG (reference sequence). This CDR3 contains 13 residues. The CDR3 here is CACGTASTGTQYF. In DNA form, the CDR3 reads TGTGCCTGTGGGACGGCTAGCACAGGTACGCAGTATTTT.

The V gene is TRBV20-1, the J gene TRBJ1-1; TRBD1 matches 8 bases. Trimming cost V 3 bases and J 4 bases; bases outside gene matches: 10. The CDR3 loop spans 15 amino acids. Germline V gene lookup returns CDR1 DFQATT and CDR2 SNEGSKA (reference sequence). The CDR3 reads CSARSQDRVGTEAFF. The CDR3 DNA is TGCAGTGCTAGGTCCCAGGACAGGGTAGGCACTGAAGCTTTCTTT.

This clonotype occurred many times. The chain has TRBV10-3 and TRBJ2-7; D might be TRBD2 (7 bases). The CDR3 spans 14 residues. V gave up 4 bases and J gave up 3 bases, with 13 bases separating them. The germline CDR1 and CDR2 sequences are ENHRY and SYGVKD. The CDR3 DNA reads as TGTGCCATCAGTGGGGGGCTAGCGGTCTACGAGCAGTACTTC. The encoded protein is CAISGGLAVYEQYF.

This sequence joins TRBV5-1 and TRBJ2-2, with no clear D. Germline V gene lookup returns CDR1 SGHRS and CDR2 YFSETQ. V was cut by 4 bases and J by 6 bases, with 13 bases left in between. CDR3 length: 14 amino acids. CDR3 amino acids: CASSPGPRAGELFF. The CDR3 nucleotides read TGCGCCAGCAGCCCCGGCCCTAGGGCCGGGGAGCTGTTTTTT. Filled out from reference TRBV5-1 and TRBJ2-2, the complete variable domain reads KAGVTQTPRYLIKTRGQQVTLSCSPISGHRSVSWYQQTPGQGLQFLFEYFSETQRNKGNFPGRFSGRQFSNSRSEMNVSTLELGDSALYLCASSPGPRAGELFFGEGSRLTVL.

This clonotype was seen many times. The V gene is TRBV7-2, the J gene TRBJ2-7, with 12 bases aligning to TRBD1. The CDR3 consists of 14 residues. Germline loops: CDR1 SGHTA, CDR2 FQGNSA. The J segment lost 9 bases and the V segment lost 5 bases, leaving 8 bases of the junction unmatched. CDR3 bases: TGTGCCAGCAGCGGGGACAGGGGGCGGGGGGGGCAGTACTTC. Translated: CASSGDRGRGGQYF.

This clonotype was observed many times. The chain employs TRBV5-1 and TRBJ2-7; TRBD1 aligns across 7 bases. This CDR3 has 13 residues. CDR1 and CDR2 (germline): SGHRS, YFSETQ. V trimming: 7 bases; J trimming: 6 bases; junction bases outside the gene matches: 10. CDR3 coding DNA: TGCGCCAGCGCACGGGACAGCAATCTCGAGCAGTACTTC. Amino acids: CASARDSNLEQYF.

This clonotype came up many times. This chain connects TRBV30 to TRBJ1-6; 10 nucleotides align to TRBD1. V was clipped by 4 bases and J by 8 bases; unmatched bases: 2. CDR3 length: 13 amino acids. CDR1 GTSNPN and CDR2 SVGIG come from the germline V gene (reference sequence). The CDR3: CAWTGTGDSPLHF. Here the CDR3 DNA reads TGTGCCTGGACCGGGACAGGGGATTCACCCCTCCACTTT.

The chain is built from TRBV6-2 or TRBV6-3 and TRBJ2-1; D ambiguous. The ends were cut back, 5 bases at V and 4 bases at J, with 15 bases in the middle. CDR3 length: 15 residues. Germline CDR1 is MNHEY and CDR2 is SVGEGT. Here the CDR3 DNA reads TGTGCCAGCAGTAAAAGGGCTGGGCGATACAATGAGCAGTTCTTC. It translates to CASSKRAGRYNEQFF.

There are many counts of this clonotype. The V call is TRBV12-3 or TRBV12-4, the J call TRBJ1-4, with 8 nucleotides matching TRBD1. The CDR3 has 14 amino acids. The junction had 7 bases not matched to a gene; V was cut back by 5 bases and J by 8 bases. The CDR3 loop is CASSLQGGGEKLFF. As DNA, the CDR3 is TGTGCCAGCAGTCTACAGGGGGGAGGCGAAAAACTGTTTTTT.

This clonotype was found many times. The CDR3 sequence: CASMGVGMGNIQYF. In DNA, the CDR3 is TGTGCCAGCATGGGTGTGGGGATGGGAAACATTCAGTACTTC. The chain combines TRBV2 with TRBJ2-4, with no clear D. Germline-derived CDR1 and CDR2 are SNHLY and FYNNEI. This CDR3 spans 14 amino acids. With 7 bases removed from V and 6 bases from J, the gap between germline ends came to 16 bases.

This clonotype was recorded at least ten times. V is TRBV5-1 and J is TRBJ2-2; D unclear. This CDR3 is 15 amino acids long. V was clipped by 5 bases and J by 3 bases, with 14 bases between them. Germline V lookup: CDR1 SGHRS, CDR2 YFSETQ. CDR3 in amino acids: CASRATPKHTGELFF. The CDR3 nucleotides read TGCGCCAGCAGAGCGACGCCAAAACACACCGGGGAGCTGTTTTTT.

J is TRBJ1-6 and V is TRBV10-3, with 10 bases aligning to TRBD1. The junction had 3 bases not matched to a gene; V was cut back by 3 bases and J by 7 bases. Per germline, CDR1 ENHRY and CDR2 SYGVKD. The CDR3 sequence is 15 residues long. CDR3 coding DNA: TGTGCCATCAGTGATCGGACAGGGGGAAATTCACCCCTCCACTTT. This codes for CAISDRTGGNSPLHF.

About this clonotype itself: This may come from a read error, since a much larger clone is one base off. The CDR3 sequence: CASSLGGTTYGYTF. The CDR3 nucleotides read TGTGCCAGCAGCTTAGGTGGGACGACCTATGGCTACACCTTC. The chain has TRBV11-3 and TRBJ1-2; tentatively, D is TRBD1 (5 bases). Trimming left V 1 base short and J 4 bases short, with 10 bases between. Germline lookup yields CDR1 SGHNT and CDR2 YENEEA. The CDR3 has 14 amino acids.

This clonotype was detected ten times or more. This chain joins TRBV6-6 and TRBJ2-7; TRBD1 matches 7 bases. The CDR3 runs to 14 residues. The V segment lost 4 bases and the J segment 1 base; nucleotides outside the gene matches: 4. The V gene's germline CDR1 is MNHNY and CDR2 SVGAGI (reference sequence). CDR3 DNA sequence: TGTGCCAGCAGTTCTCGGACAGGATCCTACGAGCAGTACTTC. It translates to CASSSRTGSYEQYF.

This clonotype was seen repeatedly, ten times or more. CDR3 nucleotides: TGTGCCAGCAGCTTTTCTTCGGATACGCAGTATTTT. Its protein product is CASSFSSDTQYF. This chain connects TRBV7-2 to TRBJ2-3, with unresolved D. The germline V and J ends were trimmed by 3 bases and 6 bases, with 7 bases remaining between them. There are 12 residues in the CDR3. In germline, CDR1 is SGHTA, CDR2 FQGNSA.

This clonotype was recorded many times. The V call is TRBV2, the J call TRBJ2-7; 7 nucleotides align to TRBD1. Germline V gene lookup returns CDR1 SNHLY and CDR2 FYNNEI. This CDR3 has 15 residues. The ends lost 7 bases at V and 4 bases at J; junction bases unmatched: 13. Here the CDR3 reads CASTLGAGGRYEQYF. The CDR3 nucleotides are TGTGCCAGCACCCTAGGGGCAGGGGGTCGTTACGAGCAGTACTTC.

This clonotype was recorded many times. V is TRBV10-1 and J is TRBJ2-1; no clear D gene. The V gene lost 8 bases and the J gene lost 6 bases, with 20 bases spanning the gap. The germline V gene has CDR1 WNHNN and CDR2 SYGVQD (reference sequence). The CDR3 loop spans 15 amino acids. The CDR3 sequence is CASPPLSRRCNEQFF. CDR3 in DNA: TGCGCCAGCCCACCCCTATCGCGCAGGTGCAATGAGCAGTTCTTC.

In the case of this clonotype: A read error may be the cause here, since a much bigger clone is one base away. In this CDR3 the conserved last residue, phenylalanine or tryptophan, is missing, so a read error is likely. The chain recombines TRBV19 with TRBJ1-2; no clear D gene. The CDR3 loop spans 16 amino acids. The V gene lost 6 bases and the J gene lost 1 base, with 18 bases spanning the gap. CDR1 and CDR2 from the germline V gene are LNHDA and SQIVND (reference sequence). CDR3 DNA sequence: TGTGCCAGTAGAACGACTTACACGGTCCTTAACTATGGCTACACCTCC. Translation gives CASRTTYTVLNYGYTS.

On this clonotype: A much larger clone is a single base away; this may be a read error. The chain joins TRBV7-2 to TRBJ2-7, with D possibly TRBD2 on 6 matching bases. This CDR3 contains 15 residues. Germline lookup yields CDR1 SGHTA and CDR2 FQGNSA. The V end lost 5 bases, the J end lost 7 bases, and 21 bases lay between the germline ends. CDR3 sequence: CASSDRFTSHREQYF. The CDR3 bases are TGTGCCAGCAGCGATAGGTTCACTAGCCATCGGGAGCAGTACTTC. The complete variable domain, with remaining parts taken from reference TRBV7-2 and TRBJ2-7, reads GAGVSQSPSNKVTEKGKDVELRCDPISGHTALYWYRQSLGQGLEFLIYFQGNSAPDKSGLPSDRFSAERTGGSVSTLTIQRTQQEDSAVYLCASSDRFTSHREQYFGPGTRLTVT.

Regarding this clonotype: A much larger clonotype is one base distant, so this may be a read error. The V gene is TRBV20-1, the J gene TRBJ2-1; no reliable D call. The length of the CDR3 is 14 residues. Germline loops: CDR1 DFQATT, CDR2 SNEGSKA (reference sequence). In nucleotides, the CDR3 is TGCAGTGCTGACGACCCCAGCTCCCACAATGAGCAGTTCTTC. It yields the protein CSADDPSSHNEQFF.

A remark on this clonotype: An end of the junction does not agree with germline; a read error may underlie this. The chain couples TRBV2 to TRBJ1-3, with 7 positions matching TRBD1. Germline V CDR1 and CDR2: SNHLY, FYNNEI. The CDR3 is made up of 17 amino acids. This CDR3 reads CASQGGRRFESGNTVYF. CDR3 DNA: TGTGCCAGTCAAGGGGGCAGGAGGTTCGAGTCTGGAAACACCGTATATTTT.

CDR3 bases: TGTGCCAGCAACCTCGGGGCTAGCGGGAGTCCGAGGCAGTACTTC. The encoded protein is CASNLGASGSPRQYF. The V call is TRBV6-1, the J call TRBJ2-7; 10 bases map to TRBD2. The CDR3 sequence is 15 residues long. Germline V gene sequence: CDR1 MNHNS, CDR2 SASEGT. V lost 7 bases to trimming and J lost 9 bases; unmatched junction nucleotides: 15.

This clonotype was detected ten times or more. The chain couples TRBV9 to TRBJ1-4; D is perhaps TRBD1 (6 bases). Trimming pared 0 bases from V and 0 bases from J, leaving 12 bases between. Germline assignment: CDR1 SGDLS and CDR2 YYNGEE. The CDR3 consists of 17 residues. CDR3 nucleotide sequence: TGTGCCAGCAGCGTAGCGGGCAGGGGCCCAACTAATGAAAAACTGTTTTTT. As protein: CASSVAGRGPTNEKLFF.

V is TRBV19 and J is TRBJ2-4; 7 bases fit TRBD1. Trimming at V came to 6 bases and at J to 6 bases, leaving 8 bases not matched to a gene. In germline, CDR1 is LNHDA, CDR2 SQIVND (reference sequence). The CDR3 length is 14 residues. CDR3 DNA: TGTGCCAGTAGAACTCCGGGACAGCTAAACATTCAGTACTTC. Translation gives CASRTPGQLNIQYF.